This entry lists 23 T cell receptor beta chains sequenced from one sample in a study of T cells of healthy individuals (dated by TCRdb to 2017 to 2018). The method was 5' RACE. Sequencing instrument: Illumina MiSeq. Starting from the raw public reads, TCRdb applied fastp trimming at Q25, assembled clones with MiXCR and retained in-frame beta chains. All rows with the same CDR3 protein become a single entry with the most common DNA and genes. The sample records nearly 100,000 distinct CDR3 sequences, roughly 18% of which are singletons. Approximately 6% of the sample lies in the top ten. The source is a human donor in good health.

V usage is TRBV6-5 and J usage is TRBJ1-5, with 7 positions matching TRBD1. Trimming at V came to 4 bases and at J to 1 base, leaving 4 bases not matched to a gene. The germline V gene encodes CDR1 MNHEY and CDR2 SVGAGI. This CDR3 spans 15 amino acids. CDR3 sequence: CASSFRQGSNQPQHF. In nucleotides, the CDR3 is TGTGCCAGCAGTTTTCGACAGGGCAGCAATCAGCCCCAGCATTTT.

This clonotype was seen a few times. The chain combines TRBV20-1 with TRBJ2-7; 7 bases match TRBD2. V lost 0 bases, J lost 3 bases, and 8 bases stayed unmatched. CDR1 and CDR2 from the germline V gene are DFQATT and SNEGSKA (reference sequence). This CDR3 is built from 15 residues. The DNA of the CDR3 is TGCAGTGCTAGAGAGGGCGGGGGAATTGACTACGAGCAGTACTTC. It encodes CSAREGGGIDYEQYF.

This clonotype was recorded at least ten times. The rearrangement links TRBV4-3 to TRBJ2-7; D is unclear. Per the germline V gene, CDR1 is LGHNA and CDR2 is YSLEER. The CDR3 covers 16 residues. Trimming cost V 0 bases and J 4 bases, with 16 bases left between them. This chain's CDR3 is CASSQDRAESIYEQYF. The DNA for the CDR3 is TGCGCCAGCAGCCAAGATAGGGCAGAGTCCATTTACGAGCAGTACTTC.

The chain recombines TRBV7-2 with TRBJ1-2; 9 bases are shared with TRBD1. V was clipped by 1 base and J by 7 bases; unmatched bases: 4. There are 14 residues in the CDR3. Germline CDR1 SGHTA, CDR2 FQGNSA. The CDR3 protein is CASSLVQGAGGYTF. The DNA for the CDR3 is TGTGCCAGCAGCTTAGTACAGGGGGCTGGTGGCTACACCTTC.

This clonotype was detected a few times. The chain combines TRBV4-2 with TRBJ2-7; TRBD2 matches 8 bases. The CDR3 has 14 amino acids. The germline CDR1 and CDR2 sequences are LGHNA and YNFKEQ. The trim removed 3 bases at V and 7 bases at J, leaving 8 bases unmatched. The CDR3 coding sequence is TGTGCCAGCAGCCAGACGGGAGGGCCAGGGGAGCAGTACTTC. Its translation: CASSQTGGPGEQYF.

This chain connects TRBV28 to TRBJ2-1, with 8 nucleotides matching TRBD2. CDR1 is MDHEN and CDR2 is SYDVKM in the germline V gene. CDR3 length: 15 residues. V trimming: 5 bases; J trimming: 10 bases; junction bases outside the gene matches: 13. The CDR3 here is CASSIAGTSRGEQFF. The CDR3 nucleotides are TGTGCCAGCAGTATAGCCGGGACTAGTCGCGGAGAGCAGTTCTTC.

This clonotype was counted between two and nine times. The chain has TRBV4-1 and TRBJ1-5; D not certain. Germline loops: CDR1 MGHRA, CDR2 YSYEKL. The CDR3 spans 16 residues. With 1 base removed from V and 7 bases from J, the gap between germline ends came to 17 bases. The CDR3 spells CASSQGGNRPGQPQHF. In DNA, the CDR3 is TGCGCCAGCAGCCAAGGAGGGAACAGACCGGGCCAGCCCCAGCATTTT.

The chain couples TRBV27 to TRBJ2-1; 7 bases fit TRBD1. The V gene's germline CDR1 is MNHEY and CDR2 SMNVEV (reference sequence). After removal of 6 bases from V and 6 bases from J, the junction contained 11 bases not matched to a gene. The CDR3 runs to 15 residues. DNA for the CDR3: TGTGCCAGCAGCCCCGGACAGGTCGCGGGCAATGAGCAGTTCTTC. It codes for CASSPGQVAGNEQFF.

This clonotype was seen a few times. The gene calls are TRBV29-1 and TRBJ2-7; tentative D call: TRBD1 (5 bases). In germline, CDR1 is SQVTM, CDR2 ANQGSEA. Between the trimmed V and J ends, which lost 4 bases and 0 bases, there was a span of 10 bases. This CDR3 has 13 amino acids. Written as DNA, the CDR3 is TGCAGCGTTGTAGGGGCCGTCTCCTACGAGCAGTACTTC. It is translated as CSVVGAVSYEQYF.

This clonotype was seen at least ten times. The chain is built from TRBV28 and TRBJ2-2; D not certain. Germline V CDR1 and CDR2: MDHEN, SYDVKM. Trimming took off 5 bases at V and 1 base at J, with 14 bases between the two ends. The CDR3 extends over 16 amino acids. For the CDR3, the DNA is TGTGCCAGCAGTGGACCCCTTCGAGGGAACACCGGGGAGCTGTTTTTT. It codes for CASSGPLRGNTGELFF.

This clonotype was counted a few times. This chain uses TRBV28 with TRBJ2-4; tentative D call: TRBD1 (6 bases). Per germline, CDR1 MDHEN and CDR2 SYDVKM. The CDR3 runs to 12 residues. The V gene lost 11 bases and the J gene lost 6 bases, with 14 bases spanning the gap. As DNA, the CDR3 is TGTGCCTCGGACAGCAACACAAACATTCAGTACTTC. It is translated as CASDSNTNIQYF.

The rearrangement joins TRBV27 to TRBJ2-2; D is possibly TRBD2 (5 bases). V lost 4 bases to trimming and J lost 8 bases, with 14 bases between them. The CDR3 is made up of 14 amino acids. Germline CDR1 and CDR2: MNHEY and SMNVEV (reference sequence). CDR3: CASSSSGPGGELFF. In nucleotides, the CDR3 is TGTGCCAGCAGTTCCTCAGGTCCGGGGGGGGAGCTGTTTTTT.

About this clonotype: A much more abundant neighbour one base away suggests this may be a read error. This chain links TRBV5-6 with TRBJ2-1; D gene unclear. CDR3 length equals 11 residues. The V gene lost 2 bases and the J gene lost 8 bases, with 5 bases spanning the gap. Germline CDR1 reads SGHDT; CDR2 reads YYEEEE. The CDR3 loop reads CASSLHDEQFF. The CDR3 DNA sequence: TGTGCCAGCAGCTTACACGATGAGCAGTTCTTC. Combining the CDR3 with reference TRBV5-6 and TRBJ2-1 gives the whole variable domain DAGVTQSPTHLIKTRGQQVTLRCSPKSGHDTVSWYQQALGQGPQFIFQYYEEEERQRGNFPDRFSGHQFPNYSSELNVNALLLGDSALYLCASSLHDEQFFGPGTRLTVL.

As for this clonotype: Given the absence of the conserved phenylalanine or tryptophan at the CDR3 end, a read error is likely. This sequence joins TRBV7-8 and TRBJ1-1; no reliable D call. Germline values: CDR1 SGHVS, CDR2 FQNEAQ. Trimming shortened V by 5 bases and J by 3 bases, and 19 bases separated the two germline ends. This CDR3 is 16 amino acids long. The CDR3 nucleotides are TGTGCCAGCAGCCACACCAGAGGGCGGCGGGACACTGAAGCTTTCCTT. Protein sequence: CASSHTRGRRDTEAFL.

This clonotype was counted only a few times. The rearrangement uses TRBV20-1 and TRBJ1-5, with 11 bases aligning to TRBD1. The CDR3 loop spans 14 amino acids. After removal of 6 bases from V and 5 bases from J, the junction contained 6 bases not matched to a gene. Germline CDR1 and CDR2: DFQATT and SNEGSKA (reference sequence). This CDR3 reads CSAPDRGPYQPQHF. The CDR3 DNA reads as TGCAGTGCCCCGGACAGGGGGCCCTATCAGCCCCAGCATTTT.

This clonotype has just a few counts. The gene calls are TRBV5-8 and TRBJ1-1, with TRBD1 as a possible D gene (5 bases). Germline CDR1 is SGHTS and CDR2 is YDEGEE. V lost 1 base to trimming and J lost 5 bases, with 15 bases between them. This CDR3 is 15 amino acids long. The chain's CDR3 is CASSLYLGLWTEAFF. CDR3 in DNA: TGTGCCAGCAGCTTGTATCTGGGGCTTTGGACTGAAGCTTTCTTT.

This clonotype was seen repeatedly, ten times or more. This chain connects TRBV18 to TRBJ1-3; D is undetermined. V was clipped by 3 bases and J by 4 bases, with 1 base between them. Germline CDR1 and CDR2: KGHSH and LQKENI. The CDR3 is 11 amino acids. The CDR3 region has the DNA TGTGCCAGCTCACCCGGAAACACCATATATTTT. Protein: CASSPGNTIYF.

The gene calls are TRBV28 and TRBJ2-7, with 7 bases aligning to TRBD1. The CDR3 loop spans 15 amino acids. Germline V CDR1 and CDR2: MDHEN, SYDVKM. Trimming at V came to 1 base and at J to 2 bases, leaving 5 bases not matched to a gene. As DNA, the CDR3 is TGTGCCAGCAGTTTATACCGGGGACAGCCCTACGAGCAGTACTTC. Encoded protein: CASSLYRGQPYEQYF. Full variable domain (rest looked up from reference TRBV28 and TRBJ2-7): DVKVTQSSRYLVKRTGEKVFLECVQDMDHENMFWYRQDPGLGLRLIYFSYDVKMKEKGDIPEGYSVSREKKERFSLILESASTNQTSMYLCASSLYRGQPYEQYFGPGTRLTVT.

The chain is built from TRBV23-1 and TRBJ2-2; 12 bases are a match to TRBD1. TRBV23-1 is placed among ORFs of uncertain function. J was trimmed by 7 bases and V by 7 bases; bases with no gene match: 13. CDR3 length: 17 amino acids. CDR3 bases: TGCGCCAGCATTTCTTTCCGGGACAGGGGGCGCTTCGGGGAGCTGTTTTTT. Translation: CASISFRDRGRFGELFF.

The rearrangement links TRBV18 to TRBJ2-3, with 9 positions matching TRBD2. In germline, CDR1 is KGHSH, CDR2 LQKENI. The CDR3 extends over 18 amino acids. V was clipped by 0 bases and J by 6 bases; unmatched bases: 13. The chain's CDR3 is CASSPPQVSGGPPDTQYF. CDR3 sequence (DNA): TGTGCCAGCTCACCACCGCAGGTTAGCGGGGGCCCCCCCGATACGCAGTATTTT. Supplemented by reference TRBV18 and TRBJ2-3, the full variable domain reads NAGVMQNPRHLVRRRGQEARLRCSPMKGHSHVYWYRQLPEEGLKFMVYLQKENIIDESGMPKERFSAEFPKEGPSILRIQQVVRGDSAAYFCASSPPQVSGGPPDTQYFGPGTRLTVL.

The gene calls are TRBV6-2 or TRBV6-3 and TRBJ1-5, with 8 bases lining up with TRBD1. V shed 6 bases, J shed 6 bases, and the junction held 7 bases outside the gene matches. This CDR3 spans 14 amino acids. CDR1 MNHEY and CDR2 SVGEGT come from the germline V gene. The CDR3 sequence: CASSPGQGSQPQHF. Here the CDR3 DNA reads TGTGCCAGCAGCCCAGGACAGGGAAGTCAGCCCCAGCATTTT.

CDR3 residues: CASSLLGETQYF. CDR3 nucleotide sequence: TGTGCCAGCAGTTTATTAGGAGAGACCCAGTACTTC. This rearrangement joins TRBV12-3 or TRBV12-4 to TRBJ2-5; D remains ambiguous. This CDR3 spans 12 amino acids. Trimming pared 2 bases from V and 4 bases from J, leaving 5 bases between.

The gene calls are TRBV12-3 or TRBV12-4 and TRBJ2-3, with TRBD2 matching 12 bases. J gave up 2 bases and V 7 bases, and 10 bases lay outside the gene matches. The CDR3 contains 17 residues. The CDR3 bases are TGTGCCAGCACCACCCAACTAGCGGGAGGTGTCACAGATACGCAGTATTTT. Its protein is CASTTQLAGGVTDTQYF.